The next 20 T cell receptor beta chains were all read from a single sample in a study of blood T cell repertoires in COVID-19. The repertoire was sequenced with immunoSEQ multiplex PCR; TCRdb's copy has only in-frame clones and lacks some. The profile shows 250,000 to 300,000 clones, almost 90% of them singletons. Sequencing was carried out using peripheral blood. Receptors originate from a woman in her twenties or thirties with COVID-19, enrolled during active disease.

The chain uses TRBV6-5 and TRBJ2-1; 8 bases are a match to TRBD2. After removal of 5 bases from V and 10 bases from J, the junction contained 13 bases not matched to a gene. Germline assignment: CDR1 MNHEY and CDR2 SVGAGI. The CDR3 totals 15 residues. CDR3 DNA: TGTGCCAGCAGTCCTCCCGCTAGCGGGTTTGAGGAGCAGTTCTTC. Translated, it gives CASSPPASGFEEQFF.

CDR3 sequence reads: CASTLGQGYGYTF. The CDR3 region has the DNA TGTGCCAGTACTTTAGGACAGGGTTATGGCTACACCTTC. The chain employs TRBV19 and TRBJ1-2, with TRBD1 matching over 8 bases. The trim removed 7 bases at V and 5 bases at J, leaving 6 bases unmatched. Germline CDR1 reads LNHDA; CDR2 reads SQIVND (reference sequence). The CDR3 loop spans 13 amino acids. The variable domain in full, with the rest retrieved from reference TRBV19 and TRBJ1-2, is DGGITQSPKYLFRKEGQNVTLSCEQNLNHDAMYWYRQDPGQGLRLIYYSQIVNDFQKGDIAEGYSVSREKKESFPLTVTSAQKNPTAFYLCASTLGQGYGYTFGSGTRLTVV.

The J gene is TRBJ2-7, the V gene TRBV5-6; TRBD2 aligns across 14 bases. This CDR3 contains 17 residues. Germline-derived CDR1 and CDR2 are SGHDT and YYEEEE. V lost 5 bases to trimming and J lost 0 bases; unmatched junction nucleotides: 7. The CDR3: CASRPGLAGVRSYEQYF. In DNA, the CDR3 is TGTGCCAGCAGGCCGGGACTAGCGGGAGTCCGCTCCTACGAGCAGTACTTC. The entire variable domain, with the rest obtained from reference TRBV5-6 and TRBJ2-7, is as follows: DAGVTQSPTHLIKTRGQQVTLRCSPKSGHDTVSWYQQALGQGPQFIFQYYEEEERQRGNFPDRFSGHQFPNYSSELNVNALLLGDSALYLCASRPGLAGVRSYEQYFGPGTRLTVT.

The V and J genes are TRBV6-2 or TRBV6-3 and TRBJ1-1, with D possibly being TRBD1 (5 bases). The CDR3 spans 15 residues. In germline, CDR1 is MNHEY, CDR2 SVGEGT. Trimming left V 5 bases short and J 1 base short, with 14 bases between. The CDR3, as DNA: TGTGCCAGCAGTCCGGGTGGCAGGGAGAACACTGAAGCTTTCTTT. Its protein product is CASSPGGRENTEAFF.

The chain employs TRBV7-3 and TRBJ2-3; a possible D gene is TRBD2 (7 bases). Germline assignment: CDR1 SGHTA and CDR2 FQGTGA. CDR3 size: 15 residues. V lost 1 base to trimming and J lost 3 bases, with 11 bases between them. The CDR3: CASSLRGRGTDTQYF. CDR3 DNA sequence: TGTGCCAGCAGCTTAAGGGGGAGGGGGACAGATACGCAGTATTTT.

V is TRBV18 and J is TRBJ1-5; TRBD1 is a possible D gene (6 bases). Germline V CDR1 and CDR2: KGHSH, LQKENI. CDR3 size: 13 residues. With 5 bases removed from V and 8 bases from J, the gap between germline ends came to 13 bases. CDR3 DNA: TGTGCCAGCTCAATTGACAGGCAGGAGCCCCAGCATTTT. This codes for CASSIDRQEPQHF.

V gene TRBV7-3 combines with J gene TRBJ2-2, with 13 bases that match TRBD2. Trimming took 5 bases from V and 3 from J; bases not matched to a gene: 3. Looked up from germline, CDR1 is SGHTA and CDR2 is FQGTGA. The CDR3 loop spans 16 amino acids. The CDR3 reads CASSPGLAGDTGELFF. The DNA of the CDR3 is TGTGCCAGCAGCCCTGGACTAGCGGGAGACACCGGGGAGCTGTTTTTT. The whole variable domain, remainder taken from reference TRBV7-3 and TRBJ2-2, is GAGVSQTPSNKVTEKGKYVELRCDPISGHTALYWYRQSLGQGPEFLIYFQGTGAADDSGLPNDRFFAVRPEGSVSTLKIQRTERGDSAVYLCASSPGLAGDTGELFFGEGSRLTVL.

A remark on this clone: The same CDR3 also results from other DNA sequences found in this sample. The rearrangement uses TRBV6-6 and TRBJ2-1; D call uncertain. The CDR3 runs 11 residues. Trimming removed 2 bases from V and 9 bases from J, with 5 bases in between. Germline CDR1 MNHNY, CDR2 SVGAGI (reference sequence). In DNA, the CDR3 is TGTGCCAGCAGTTACCTCGGTGAGCAGTTCTTC. Translating it yields CASSYLGEQFF.

This chain joins TRBV6-1 and TRBJ1-2, with D maybe TRBD1 (5 bases). From germline, CDR1 is MNHNS and CDR2 SASEGT. The V end lost 0 bases, the J end lost 8 bases, and 13 bases lay between the germline ends. This CDR3 comprises 14 residues. This CDR3 is CASSEAPQGLGYTF. The CDR3 DNA follows: TGTGCCAGCAGTGAAGCACCCCAGGGACTCGGCTACACCTTC.

The chain couples TRBV6-5 to TRBJ1-5; D remains unclear. The CDR3 covers 14 residues. The V end was cut by 9 bases, the J end by 1 base, with 13 bases between. CDR1 and CDR2 from the germline V gene are MNHEY and SVGAGI. The CDR3 DNA follows: TGTGCCAGTTCGGCAGGATTAAGCAATCAGCCCCAGCATTTT. Translated, it gives CASSAGLSNQPQHF.

The chain has TRBV2 and TRBJ1-3, with 12 bases fitting TRBD1. CDR1 is SNHLY, CDR2 FYNNEI, per germline. Losses at the gene ends were 7 bases for V and 4 bases for J; bases not matched to a gene: 8. The CDR3 runs to 16 residues. The CDR3 region has the DNA TGTGCCAGCAACCCACGGGACAGGGGGCTAGGAAACACCATATATTTT. Translation gives CASNPRDRGLGNTIYF.

This clone was seen a few times. The chain recombines TRBV7-9 with TRBJ2-5, with D possibly being TRBD1 (6 bases). This CDR3 is built from 14 residues. Germline CDR1 and CDR2: SEHNR and FQNEAQ (reference sequence). Trimming stripped 3 bases from V and 1 base from J, with 9 bases between. The CDR3 loop reads CASSFGQIQETQYF. DNA for the CDR3: TGTGCCAGCAGCTTTGGACAGATCCAAGAGACCCAGTACTTC. Full variable domain (rest looked up from reference TRBV7-9 and TRBJ2-5): DTGVSQNPRHKITKRGQNVTFRCDPISEHNRLYWYRQTLGQGPEFLTYFQNEAQLEKSRLLSDRFSAERPKGSFSTLEIQRTEQGDSAMYLCASSFGQIQETQYFGPGTRLLVL.

The V and J genes are TRBV28 and TRBJ1-4, with unresolved D. Per the germline V gene, CDR1 is MDHEN and CDR2 is SYDVKM. This CDR3 is 16 amino acids long. Trimming left V 6 bases short and J 5 bases short, with 19 bases between. The CDR3 sequence is CASSPSGESSNEKLFF. In DNA form, the CDR3 reads TGTGCCAGCAGCCCCTCCGGGGAGAGCTCAAATGAAAAACTGTTTTTT.

This clone has just a few counts. At one end the junction does not follow the germline gene, possibly because of a read error. The rearrangement uses TRBV5-5 and TRBJ1-6; D gene unclear. Germline-derived CDR1 and CDR2 are SGHKS and YYEKEE (reference sequence). This CDR3 is built from 15 residues. The CDR3 DNA reads as TGTGCCAGCAGCTCTACCGGGGTCTATTATTCACCCCTCCACTTT. It is translated as CASSSTGVYYSPLHF.

This rearrangement joins TRBV7-2 to TRBJ2-7, with D perhaps TRBD1 (6 bases). This CDR3 has 13 residues. The V gene's germline CDR1 is SGHTA and CDR2 FQGNSA. Trimming removed 5 bases at V and 1 base at J, with 9 bases between. Here the CDR3 DNA reads TGTGCCAGCAGCCGGACAGAGTCCTACGAGCAGTACTTC. The encoded protein is CASSRTESYEQYF.

The rearrangement links TRBV30 to TRBJ2-7; tentative D call: TRBD1 (5 bases). V was shortened by 0 bases and J by 6 bases, with 15 bases between the two germline ends. Germline assignment: CDR1 GTSNPN and CDR2 SVGIG (reference sequence). The CDR3 totals 14 residues. The CDR3 DNA reads as TGTGCCTGGAGTGTACCCCCAGGGATTAGCGAGCAGTACTTC. Translated, it gives CAWSVPPGISEQYF.

The gene calls are TRBV19 and TRBJ1-2, with 10 bases that match TRBD1. Germline loops: CDR1 LNHDA, CDR2 SQIVND (reference sequence). The V and J ends lost 6 bases and 5 bases, in that order; junction bases with no gene match: 3. The CDR3 loop spans 13 amino acids. This CDR3 reads CASRPGQGYGYTF. The CDR3 DNA reads TGTGCCAGTAGGCCGGGACAGGGGTATGGCTACACCTTC.

This rearrangement joins TRBV19 to TRBJ1-1; 8 bases agree with TRBD1. This CDR3 is 15 amino acids long. CDR1 and CDR2 from the germline V gene are LNHDA and SQIVND (reference sequence). V lost 5 bases and J lost 4; bases outside the gene matches: 9. The CDR3 DNA sequence: TGTGCCAGTAGTGGAAGGACAGGGATCCTCACTGAAGCTTTCTTT. Translated, it gives CASSGRTGILTEAFF.

The genes are TRBV5-1 and TRBJ2-7; D might be TRBD1 (6 bases). This CDR3 region has 15 residues. V gave up 4 bases and J gave up 4 bases, with 18 bases separating them. Looked up from germline, CDR1 is SGHRS and CDR2 is YFSETQ. CDR3 region: CASSLGGADPYEQYF. CDR3 bases: TGCGCCAGCAGCCTAGGGGGAGCCGACCCATACGAGCAGTACTTC.

The CDR3 here is CAGNRGTQETQYF. CDR3 coding DNA: TGTGCCGGCAACAGGGGGACCCAAGAGACCCAGTACTTC. This rearrangement joins TRBV2 to TRBJ2-5; 8 bases are shared with TRBD1. The CDR3 contains 13 residues. Germline trimming cut 11 bases from V and 1 base from J; bases unmatched to any gene: 6. Germline lookup yields CDR1 SNHLY and CDR2 FYNNEI. The variable domain in full, with the rest retrieved from reference TRBV2 and TRBJ2-5, is EPEVTQTPSHQVTQMGQEVILRCVPISNHLYFYWYRQILGQKVEFLVSFYNNEISEKSEIFDDQFSVERPDGSNFTLKIRSTKLEDSAMYFCAGNRGTQETQYFGPGTRLLVL.